Below, one T cell receptor beta chain is given with its context. Sequenced by immunoSEQ multiplex PCR; TCRdb stores in-frame clones only, minus some. Of 300,000 or so clones in the sample, around four fifths were seen once. Germline V gene sequence: CDR1 SGDLS, CDR2 YYNGEE. Trimming stripped 0 bases from V and 0 bases from J, with 13 bases between. This CDR3 spans 17 amino acids. The data belong to a study of blood T cell repertoires in COVID-19. Study overall: Sites across the United States, Italy and Spain contributed samples from acute and convalescent COVID-19.

This chain links TRBV9 with TRBJ2-4, with a possible D match to TRBD2 (6 bases). Sequencing was carried out using peripheral blood. This receptor was taken from a woman between 50 and 59 years old with active or convalescent COVID-19. CDR3 protein: CASSVDPPGGAKNIQYF. CDR3 sequence (DNA): TGTGCCAGCAGCGTAGACCCCCCCGGGGGAGCCAAAAACATTCAGTACTTC.